A single sample gave rise to the 20 T cell receptor beta chains below, sequenced in a study of post-analysis software for immune sequencing data. Study conclusions and caveats: The five TRBV segments detected at higher frequency in patients than in controls included TRBV5-6, TRBV5-1 and TRBV20-1.

These receptors lack a known antigen. Built from TCR beta cDNA, the libraries had unique molecular identifiers in them. Via MiXCR, TCRdb re-called the PCR reads, giving one row per CDR3 protein. Of about 210,000 distinct CDR3 sequences in the sample, around 30% were seen once. The sequencing sample was made of blood. The receptor source for this set is a girl under 18 with multiple sclerosis.

This clonotype was counted at least ten times. The chain recombines TRBV20-1 with TRBJ2-1, with 11 positions matching TRBD2. Germline V gene sequence: CDR1 DFQATT, CDR2 SNEGSKA (reference sequence). CDR3 length: 16 amino acids. The V gene end was trimmed by 0 bases and the J gene end by 6 bases; junction bases not matched to a gene: 7. In nucleotides, the CDR3 is TGCAGTGCTAGAGAGGAGACTAGCGGGGATGGCAATGAGCAGTTCTTC. It yields the protein CSAREETSGDGNEQFF.

This rearrangement joins TRBV20-1 to TRBJ2-5; 7 bases align to TRBD2. The CDR3 consists of 15 residues. Germline CDR1 DFQATT, CDR2 SNEGSKA (reference sequence). The V and J ends lost 0 bases and 2 bases, in that order; junction bases with no gene match: 6. As DNA, the CDR3 is TGCAGTGCTAGAGAGGGGCGGGAGAGGCAAGAGACCCAGTACTTC. Amino acids: CSAREGRERQETQYF.

The chain employs TRBV5-1 and TRBJ2-1; a possible D gene is TRBD2 (5 bases). V was cut by 1 base and J by 13 bases, with 21 bases left in between. The CDR3 extends over 15 amino acids. Per the germline V gene, CDR1 is SGHRS and CDR2 is YFSETQ. In DNA, the CDR3 is TGCGCCAGCAGCTTGATGGGGAGTATAGGAGAGACCCAGTTCTTC. Protein product: CASSLMGSIGETQFF.

The chain recombines TRBV10-3 with TRBJ2-1; maybe TRBD2 (7 bases). CDR1 and CDR2 (germline): ENHRY, SYGVKD. The CDR3 consists of 18 residues. Trimming removed 0 bases at V and 1 base at J, with 16 bases between. Written as DNA, the CDR3 is TGTGCCATCAGTGAGTCGGGGGCGGCTAGCGGTTCCTACAATGAGCAGTTCTTC. Protein: CAISESGAASGSYNEQFF.

This clonotype occurred many times. The chain recombines TRBV28 with TRBJ2-5; D ambiguous. This CDR3 has 14 amino acids. Germline V gives CDR1 MDHEN, CDR2 SYDVKM. V was cut by 3 bases and J by 1 base, with 9 bases left in between. The DNA of the CDR3 is TGTGCCAGCAGTTTGCCCAGGCCCCAAGAGACCCAGTACTTC. As protein: CASSLPRPQETQYF.

This clonotype was recorded once. The chain has TRBV10-2 and TRBJ2-3, with TRBD2 matching over 7 bases. The V and J ends lost 6 bases and 1 base, in that order; junction bases with no gene match: 7. The length of the CDR3 is 15 residues. Germline CDR1 reads WSHSY; CDR2 reads SAAADI. The CDR3 spells CASSPTSDRTDTQYF. The CDR3 nucleotides read TGCGCCAGCAGCCCCACTAGCGACCGCACAGATACGCAGTATTTT.

This clonotype showed up just a few times. The germline gene is not matched at one end of the junction; a read error may be the cause. The chain recombines TRBV4-1 with TRBJ2-6; TRBD2 matches at 7 bases. From germline, CDR1 is MGHRA and CDR2 YSYEKL. There are 17 residues in the CDR3. CDR3 region: CASSQGADLGGADVLTF. The CDR3 nucleotides read TGCGCCAGCAGCCAAGGGGCTGATTTGGGAGGGGCCGACGTCCTGACTTTC.

This clonotype was found many times. CDR3 in amino acids: CSASDGTNYGYTF. CDR3 DNA sequence: TGCAGTGCTTCGGACGGAACTAACTATGGCTACACCTTC. The chain is built from TRBV20-1 and TRBJ1-2, with D unclear. Germline V gene lookup returns CDR1 DFQATT and CDR2 SNEGSKA (reference sequence). This CDR3 comprises 13 residues. V dropped 5 bases and J dropped 0 bases, with 10 bases sitting between them.

Worth noting for this clonotype: Given a much more abundant clone one base away, this may be a read error. As DNA, the CDR3 is TGCGACAGCAGTCTAGCGGGAGGGGGTACGCAGTATTTT. Amino acid sequence: CDSSLAGGGTQYF. The chain is built from TRBV10-2 and TRBJ2-3; 12 nucleotides align to TRBD2. CDR3 length: 13 amino acids. The germline V gene encodes CDR1 WSHSY and CDR2 SAAADI.

This clonotype was seen ten or more times. The chain has TRBV6-6 and TRBJ2-1; D is ambiguous. This CDR3 comprises 14 residues. Germline CDR1 is MNHNY and CDR2 is SVGAGI (reference sequence). The V end lost 2 bases, the J end lost 3 bases, and 8 bases lay between the germline ends. Here the CDR3 DNA reads TGTGCCAGCAGTTACCTGGGCAGCTACAATGAGCAGTTCTTC. Protein sequence: CASSYLGSYNEQFF.

This clonotype was counted only a few times. The CDR3 reads CASSQETGLNYGYTF. CDR3 coding DNA: TGTGCCAGCAGCCAAGAAACAGGGCTTAACTATGGCTACACCTTC. The J gene is TRBJ1-2, the V gene TRBV4-2; maybe TRBD1 (6 bases). This CDR3 has 15 amino acids. The V end lost 0 bases, the J end lost 1 base, and 9 bases lay between the germline ends. Germline V gene lookup returns CDR1 LGHNA and CDR2 YNFKEQ.

The chain employs TRBV7-2 and TRBJ2-7; 9 bases match TRBD2. The V segment lost 2 bases and the J segment 4 bases; nucleotides outside the gene matches: 12. Germline V lookup: CDR1 SGHTA, CDR2 FQGNSA. The CDR3 is made up of 17 amino acids. DNA for the CDR3: TGTGCCAGCAGCTTATTCACCGGACTAGCGCAAGGTTACGAGCAGTACTTC. Its protein is CASSLFTGLAQGYEQYF.

This clonotype appeared a few times. This chain links TRBV28 with TRBJ2-7; 7 bases map to TRBD2. The V gene end was trimmed by 4 bases and the J gene end by 0 bases; junction bases not matched to a gene: 12. The CDR3 totals 17 residues. The V gene's germline CDR1 is MDHEN and CDR2 SYDVKM. The CDR3 coding sequence is TGTGCCAGCAGTTCCCCGGGAGGTGGGAGGAGCTCCTACGAGCAGTACTTC. Protein sequence: CASSSPGGGRSSYEQYF.

In this sample, this clonotype turned up many times. The chain has TRBV28 and TRBJ2-1, with 12 bases fitting TRBD2. This CDR3 has 13 residues. Germline values: CDR1 MDHEN, CDR2 SYDVKM. The V segment lost 7 bases and the J segment 9 bases; nucleotides outside the gene matches: 4. This CDR3 reads CASTRLAGVEQFF. In DNA, the CDR3 is TGTGCCAGCACCCGACTAGCGGGAGTTGAGCAGTTCTTC.

This clonotype came up a few times. As DNA, the CDR3 is TGTGCCAGCAGCACTCGACTAGCGGGGGGGGCCGAGCAGTACTTC. Encoded protein: CASSTRLAGGAEQYF. V and J are TRBV11-2 and TRBJ2-7, with 14 bases aligning to TRBD2. The trim removed 5 bases at V and 6 bases at J, leaving 6 bases unmatched. The CDR3 loop spans 15 amino acids. Germline CDR1 reads SGHAT; CDR2 reads FQNNGV.

As concerns this clonotype: This may come from a read error, since a much larger clone is one base off. The chain links TRBV20-1 to TRBJ2-1; D possibly matches TRBD1 or TRBD2 (5 bases each). V lost 1 base to trimming and J lost 0 bases, with 16 bases between them. Germline V gene sequence: CDR1 DFQATT, CDR2 SNEGSKA (reference sequence). The length of the CDR3 is 17 residues. The CDR3 DNA reads TGCAGTGCTAGAGGTTGGGGGACGTTGAGCTCCTACAATGAGCAGTTCTTC. Amino acids: CSARGWGTLSSYNEQFF.

V usage is TRBV20-1 and J usage is TRBJ2-7; the D call may be TRBD1 or TRBD2 (5 bases each). The CDR3 is made up of 15 amino acids. Trimming took 4 bases from V and 2 from J, leaving 18 bases between them. Germline V CDR1 and CDR2: DFQATT, SNEGSKA (reference sequence). The CDR3 nucleotides read TGCAGTGCTAAAAACCCCCGGGACGCTACCTACGAGCAGTACTTC. As protein: CSAKNPRDATYEQYF.

This chain connects TRBV7-9 to TRBJ1-4; no clear D gene. Trimming stripped 1 base from V and 8 bases from J, with 5 bases between. CDR3 length equals 12 residues. Germline CDR1 SEHNR, CDR2 FQNEAQ (reference sequence). The CDR3 is CASSLVSEKLFF. In DNA form, the CDR3 reads TGTGCCAGCAGCTTAGTGAGCGAAAAACTGTTTTTT.

The sample holds a few counts of this clonotype. This chain uses TRBV7-8 with TRBJ2-3, with a weak D call TRBD2 (6 bases). Germline CDR1 SGHVS, CDR2 FQNEAQ. The V gene lost 3 bases and the J gene lost 0 bases, with 10 bases spanning the gap. The CDR3 loop spans 15 amino acids. This chain's CDR3 is CASSFRSGSTDTQYF. The CDR3 DNA follows: TGTGCCAGCAGCTTCCGTAGCGGAAGCACAGATACGCAGTATTTT. Full variable domain (outside the CDR3, taken from reference TRBV7-8 and TRBJ2-3): GAGVSQSPRYKVAKRGQDVALRCDPISGHVSLFWYQQALGQGPEFLTYFQNEAQLDKSGLPSDRFFAERPEGSVSTLKIQRTQQEDSAVYLCASSFRSGSTDTQYFGPGTRLTVL.

This clonotype was seen ten or more times. DNA of the CDR3: TGCAGCGCTACGGGGGTCCTAAACACTGAAGCTTTCTTT. Translation: CSATGVLNTEAFF. The chain uses TRBV29-1 and TRBJ1-1; TRBD1 might be the D (5 bases). Germline V gene sequence: CDR1 SQVTM, CDR2 ANQGSEA. Trimming removed 7 bases at V and 2 bases at J, with 14 bases between. The CDR3 runs 13 residues.